This T cell receptor beta chain was sequenced during a study of technical replicates of blood from four donors. The repertoire was sequenced with immunoSEQ multiplex PCR; TCRdb's copy has only in-frame clones and lacks some. In the table there are about 80,000 clones, about 92% of which are singletons. The CDR3 spans 15 residues. With 2 bases removed from V and 0 bases from J, the gap between germline ends came to 11 bases. CDR1 and CDR2 from the germline V gene are SGHRS and YFSETQ. The sequence came from a human donor in good health. The rearrangement uses TRBV5-1 and TRBJ1-1; a possible D gene is TRBD1 (6 bases). Material for sequencing was T cells isolated from PBMCs. CDR3 protein: CASSFMGAMNTEAFF. As DNA, the CDR3 is TGCGCCAGCAGCTTCATGGGGGCTATGAACACTGAAGCTTTCTTT.